This TCR beta chain was sequenced for a study of T cell responses to AZD1222 COVID-19 vaccine. The method was immunoSEQ multiplex PCR; TCRdb's version includes in-frame clones alone and lacks a portion of them. The sample holds 80,000 to 100,000 clones, around nine tenths seen once. This sample comprised peripheral blood, obtained 28 days after the second AZD1222 dose. The receptor comes from an adult who received the AZD1222 COVID-19 vaccine.

For the CDR3, the DNA is TGTGCCAGCAGTGATACAGGGCCCTATGGCTACACCTTC. Amino acid sequence: CASSDTGPYGYTF. This chain links TRBV6-1 with TRBJ1-2, with D perhaps matching TRBD1 (6 bases). This CDR3 comprises 13 residues. V was clipped by 3 bases and J by 4 bases, with 9 bases between them. Germline loops: CDR1 MNHNS, CDR2 SASEGT.